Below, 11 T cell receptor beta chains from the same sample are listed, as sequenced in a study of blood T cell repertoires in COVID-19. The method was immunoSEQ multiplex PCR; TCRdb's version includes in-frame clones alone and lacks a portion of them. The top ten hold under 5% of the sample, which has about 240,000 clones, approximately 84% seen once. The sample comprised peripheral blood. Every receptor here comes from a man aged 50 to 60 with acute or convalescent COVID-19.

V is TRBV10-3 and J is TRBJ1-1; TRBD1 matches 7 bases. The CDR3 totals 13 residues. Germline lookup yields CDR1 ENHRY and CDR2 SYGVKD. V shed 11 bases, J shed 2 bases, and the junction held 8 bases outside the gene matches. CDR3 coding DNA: TGTGCCTCAATGGGACAGACAAACACTGAAGCTTTCTTT. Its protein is CASMGQTNTEAFF.

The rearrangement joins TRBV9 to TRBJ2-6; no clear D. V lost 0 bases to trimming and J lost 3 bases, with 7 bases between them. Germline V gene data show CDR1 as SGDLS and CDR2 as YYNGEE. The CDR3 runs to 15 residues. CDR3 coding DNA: TGTGCCAGCAGCGTAGGACGCGGTGGGGCCAACGTCCTGACTTTC. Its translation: CASSVGRGGANVLTF.

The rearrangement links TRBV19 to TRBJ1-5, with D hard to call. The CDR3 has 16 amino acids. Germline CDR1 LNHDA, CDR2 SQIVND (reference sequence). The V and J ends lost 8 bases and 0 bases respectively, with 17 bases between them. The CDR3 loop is CASAGQNYYSNQPQHF. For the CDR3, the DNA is TGTGCCAGTGCGGGCCAGAATTATTATAGCAATCAGCCCCAGCATTTT.

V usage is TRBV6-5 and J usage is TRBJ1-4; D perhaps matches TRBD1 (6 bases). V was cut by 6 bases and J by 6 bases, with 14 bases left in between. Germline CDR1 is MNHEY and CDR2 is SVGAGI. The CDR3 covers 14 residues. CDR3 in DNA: TGTGCCAGCAGGCAGGCGGGGGGGCATGAAAAACTGTTTTTT. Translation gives CASRQAGGHEKLFF.

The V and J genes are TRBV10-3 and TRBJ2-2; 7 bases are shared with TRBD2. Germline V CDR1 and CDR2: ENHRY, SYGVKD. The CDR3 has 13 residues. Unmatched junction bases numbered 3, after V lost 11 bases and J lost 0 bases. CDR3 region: CAFRGANTGELFF. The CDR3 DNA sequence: TGTGCCTTCCGGGGGGCGAACACCGGGGAGCTGTTTTTT.

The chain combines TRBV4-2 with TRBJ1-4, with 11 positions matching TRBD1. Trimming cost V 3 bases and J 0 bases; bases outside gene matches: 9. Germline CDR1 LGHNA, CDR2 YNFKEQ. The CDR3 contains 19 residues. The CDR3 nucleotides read TGTGCCAGCAGCCATCAGGACAGGGGGCAAGGGTCAACTAATGAAAAACTGTTTTTT. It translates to CASSHQDRGQGSTNEKLFF.

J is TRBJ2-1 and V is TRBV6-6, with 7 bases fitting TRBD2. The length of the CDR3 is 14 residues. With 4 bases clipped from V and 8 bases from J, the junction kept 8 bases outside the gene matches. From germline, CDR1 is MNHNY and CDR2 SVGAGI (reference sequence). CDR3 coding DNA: TGTGCCAGCAGTTTTCGACTAGCTATCGATGAGCAGTTCTTC. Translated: CASSFRLAIDEQFF.

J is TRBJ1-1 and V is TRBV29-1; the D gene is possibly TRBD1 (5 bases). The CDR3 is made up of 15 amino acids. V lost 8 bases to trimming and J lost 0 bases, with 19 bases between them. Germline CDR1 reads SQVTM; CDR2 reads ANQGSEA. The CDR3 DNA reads TGCAGCATCTCTCCTGCCGGGACTTTGAACACTGAAGCTTTCTTT. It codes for CSISPAGTLNTEAFF.

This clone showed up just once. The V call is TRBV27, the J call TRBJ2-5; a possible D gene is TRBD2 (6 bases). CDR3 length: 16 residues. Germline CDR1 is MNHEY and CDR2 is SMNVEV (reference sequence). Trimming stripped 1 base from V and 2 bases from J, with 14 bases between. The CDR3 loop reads CASSLFGAGLQETQYF. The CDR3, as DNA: TGTGCCAGCAGTTTATTCGGGGCGGGACTGCAAGAGACCCAGTACTTC.

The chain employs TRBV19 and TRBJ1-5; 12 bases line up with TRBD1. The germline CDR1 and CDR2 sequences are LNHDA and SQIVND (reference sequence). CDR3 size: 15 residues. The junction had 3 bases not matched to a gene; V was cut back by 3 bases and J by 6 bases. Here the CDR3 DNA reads TGTGCCAGTAGTATGGGACAGGGGGCCGGTCAGCCCCAGCATTTT. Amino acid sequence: CASSMGQGAGQPQHF.

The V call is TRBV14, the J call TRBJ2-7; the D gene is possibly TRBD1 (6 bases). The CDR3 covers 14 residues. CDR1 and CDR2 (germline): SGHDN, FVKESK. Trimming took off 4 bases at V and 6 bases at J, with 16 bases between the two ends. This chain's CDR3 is CASSPYHRVGEQYF. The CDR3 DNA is TGTGCCAGCAGCCCATACCACAGGGTTGGCGAGCAGTACTTC.